This T cell receptor (beta chain) was recovered during a study of Tregs in tolerant kidney transplant recipients. Unstimulated Tregs (CD4+CD25+CD127-) and CD4+CD25- non-Tregs were sorted from PBMCs. As concerns this clone: Its target is not known.

TCRdb keeps only in-frame clones here, not all; method: immunoSEQ multiplex PCR. The sample lists 120,000 or so clones; about 91% were seen once. Whole-study results and caveats: Biological reproducibility was not directly addressed in this study. The small number of patients limits these findings pending further validation. The most relevant donor-specific Treg TCRbeta repertoire apparently came from expansion with activated donor B cells.

CDR1 MNHNS and CDR2 SASEGT come from the germline V gene. The ends lost 0 bases at V and 8 bases at J; junction bases unmatched: 12. This CDR3 contains 17 residues. The chain employs TRBV6-1 and TRBJ2-7, with 11 nucleotides matching TRBD1. The sequence derives from a human donor in good health. Sample: CD4+ T cells from blood. CDR3 protein: CASSEALLGQGVLKQYF. CDR3 DNA: TGTGCCAGCAGTGAAGCGCTTCTGGGACAGGGGGTACTGAAGCAGTACTTC.